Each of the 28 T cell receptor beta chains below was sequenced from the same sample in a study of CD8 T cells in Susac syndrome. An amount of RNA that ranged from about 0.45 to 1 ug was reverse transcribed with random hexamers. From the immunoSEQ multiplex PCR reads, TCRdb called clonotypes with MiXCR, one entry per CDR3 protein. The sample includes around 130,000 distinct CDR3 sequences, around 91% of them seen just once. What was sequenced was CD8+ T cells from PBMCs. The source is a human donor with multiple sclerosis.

The CDR3 nucleotides are TGCGCCAGCAGCCCTGGACAAGTCTACGAGCAGTACTTC. This codes for CASSPGQVYEQYF. The chain recombines TRBV4-1 with TRBJ2-7; possibly TRBD1 for D (5 bases). V dropped 4 bases and J dropped 3 bases, with 10 bases sitting between them. The germline CDR1 and CDR2 sequences are MGHRA and YSYEKL. The CDR3 has 13 amino acids.

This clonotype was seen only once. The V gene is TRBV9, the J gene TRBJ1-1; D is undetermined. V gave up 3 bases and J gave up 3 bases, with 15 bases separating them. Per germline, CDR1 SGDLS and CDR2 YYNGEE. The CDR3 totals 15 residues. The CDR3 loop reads CASSGSGLSYTEAFF. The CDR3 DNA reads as TGTGCCAGCAGCGGTTCGGGATTGAGTTACACTGAAGCTTTCTTT.

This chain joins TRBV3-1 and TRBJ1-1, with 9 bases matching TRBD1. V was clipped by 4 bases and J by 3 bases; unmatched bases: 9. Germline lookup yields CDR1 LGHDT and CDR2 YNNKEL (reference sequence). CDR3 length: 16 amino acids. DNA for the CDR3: TGTGCCAGCAGCCCTGGAACCGGGACAGGGTACACTGAAGCTTTCTTT. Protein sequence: CASSPGTGTGYTEAFF. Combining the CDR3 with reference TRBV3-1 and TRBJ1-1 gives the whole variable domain DTAVSQTPKYLVTQMGNDKSIKCEQNLGHDTMYWYKQDSKKFLKIMFSYNNKELIINETVPNRFSPKSPDKAHLNLHINSLELGDSAVYFCASSPGTGTGYTEAFFGQGTRLTVV.

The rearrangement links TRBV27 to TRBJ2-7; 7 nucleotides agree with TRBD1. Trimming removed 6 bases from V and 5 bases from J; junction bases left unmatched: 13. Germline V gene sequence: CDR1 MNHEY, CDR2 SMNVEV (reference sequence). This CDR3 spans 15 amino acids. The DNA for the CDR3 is TGTGCCAGCAGCCTCGCCGGGACAGCGTTTAACGAGCAGTACTTC. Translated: CASSLAGTAFNEQYF.

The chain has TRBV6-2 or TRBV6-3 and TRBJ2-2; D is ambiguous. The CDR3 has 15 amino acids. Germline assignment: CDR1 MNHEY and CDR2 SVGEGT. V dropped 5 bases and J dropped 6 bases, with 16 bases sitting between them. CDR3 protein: CASSVTSKPAGELFF. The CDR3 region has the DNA TGTGCCAGCAGTGTCACCTCTAAGCCAGCCGGGGAGCTGTTTTTT.

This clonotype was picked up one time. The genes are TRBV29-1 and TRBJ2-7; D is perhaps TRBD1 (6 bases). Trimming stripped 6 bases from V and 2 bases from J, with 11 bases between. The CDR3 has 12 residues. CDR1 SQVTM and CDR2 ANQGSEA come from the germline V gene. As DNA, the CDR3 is TGCAGCGTATCGGACAGCACCTACGAGCAGTACTTC. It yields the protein CSVSDSTYEQYF.

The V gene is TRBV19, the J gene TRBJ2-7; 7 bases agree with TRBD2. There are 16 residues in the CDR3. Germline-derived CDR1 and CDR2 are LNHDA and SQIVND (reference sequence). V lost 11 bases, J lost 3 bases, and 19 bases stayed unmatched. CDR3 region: CASASGIGEGLYEQYF. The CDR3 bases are TGTGCCTCCGCCAGCGGAATCGGGGAGGGCCTCTACGAGCAGTACTTC.

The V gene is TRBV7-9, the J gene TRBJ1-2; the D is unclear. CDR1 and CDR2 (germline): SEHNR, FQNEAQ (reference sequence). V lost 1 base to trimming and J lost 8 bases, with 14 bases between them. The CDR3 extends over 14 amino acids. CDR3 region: CASSLGTPRRGYTF. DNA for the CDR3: TGTGCCAGCAGCTTAGGCACCCCTAGGAGGGGCTACACCTTC. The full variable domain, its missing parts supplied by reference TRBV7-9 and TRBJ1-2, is DTGVSQNPRHKITKRGQNVTFRCDPISEHNRLYWYRQTLGQGPEFLTYFQNEAQLEKSRLLSDRFSAERPKGSFSTLEIQRTEQGDSAMYLCASSLGTPRRGYTFGSGTRLTVV.

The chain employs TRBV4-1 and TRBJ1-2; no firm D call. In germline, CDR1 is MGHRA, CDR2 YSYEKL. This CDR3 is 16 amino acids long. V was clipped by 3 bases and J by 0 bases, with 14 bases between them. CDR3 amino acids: CASSQQQSATNYGYTF. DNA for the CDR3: TGCGCCAGCAGCCAGCAACAGAGTGCTACTAACTATGGCTACACCTTC.

The CDR3: CASSDQGINEKLFF. CDR3 in DNA: TGTGCCAGCAGCGATCAGGGGATAAATGAAAAACTGTTTTTT. This chain uses TRBV11-2 with TRBJ1-4, with a weak D call TRBD1 (6 bases). V lost 5 bases to trimming and J lost 5 bases, with 12 bases between them. The CDR3 has 14 amino acids. Per germline, CDR1 SGHAT and CDR2 FQNNGV.

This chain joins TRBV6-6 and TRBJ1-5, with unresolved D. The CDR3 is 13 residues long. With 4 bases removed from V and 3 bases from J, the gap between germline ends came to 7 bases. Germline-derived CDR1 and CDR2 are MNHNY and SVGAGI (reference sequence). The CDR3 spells CASSFRLNQPQHF. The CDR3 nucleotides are TGTGCCAGCAGTTTCAGACTCAATCAGCCCCAGCATTTT.

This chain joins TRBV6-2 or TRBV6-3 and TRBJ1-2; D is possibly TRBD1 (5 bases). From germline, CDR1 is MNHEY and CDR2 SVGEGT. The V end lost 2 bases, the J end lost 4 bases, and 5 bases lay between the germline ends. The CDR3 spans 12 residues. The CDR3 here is CASSYDSYGYTF. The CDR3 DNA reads TGTGCCAGCAGTTACGACAGCTATGGCTACACCTTC.

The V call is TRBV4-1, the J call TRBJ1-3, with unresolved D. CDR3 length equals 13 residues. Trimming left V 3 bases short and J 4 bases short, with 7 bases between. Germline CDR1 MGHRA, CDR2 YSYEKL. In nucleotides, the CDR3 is TGCGCCAGCAGCCAGACGGGGGGAAACACCATATATTTT. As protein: CASSQTGGNTIYF.

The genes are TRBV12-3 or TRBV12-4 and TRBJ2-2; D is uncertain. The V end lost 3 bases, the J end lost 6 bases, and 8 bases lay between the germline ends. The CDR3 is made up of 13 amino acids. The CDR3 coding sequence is TGTGCCAGCAGTTTTGGTAGCTCCGGGGAGCTGTTTTTT. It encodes CASSFGSSGELFF.

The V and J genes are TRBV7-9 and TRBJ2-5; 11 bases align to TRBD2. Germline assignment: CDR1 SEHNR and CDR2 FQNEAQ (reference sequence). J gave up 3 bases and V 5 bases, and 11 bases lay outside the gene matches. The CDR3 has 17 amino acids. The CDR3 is CASSMGTSGQHKETQYF. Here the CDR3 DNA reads TGTGCCAGCAGCATGGGGACTAGCGGCCAGCATAAAGAGACCCAGTACTTC.

The CDR3 coding sequence is TGTGCCAGCAGCCGGTACAGGGAAAACACTGAAGCTTTCTTT. Translation gives CASSRYRENTEAFF. The chain uses TRBV3-1 and TRBJ1-1; weak D call: TRBD1 (6 bases). V was shortened by 4 bases and J by 2 bases, with 11 bases between the two germline ends. This CDR3 has 14 residues. The germline gives CDR1 LGHDT, CDR2 YNNKEL (reference sequence).

The CDR3 protein is CASSPLRGEQFF. The CDR3 nucleotides are TGCGCCAGCAGCCCCCTTAGGGGAGAGCAGTTCTTC. V is TRBV4-1 and J is TRBJ2-1, with D possibly being TRBD1 (5 bases). The CDR3 runs to 12 residues. V lost 4 bases, J lost 10 bases, and 11 bases lay in between. The germline CDR1 and CDR2 sequences are MGHRA and YSYEKL.

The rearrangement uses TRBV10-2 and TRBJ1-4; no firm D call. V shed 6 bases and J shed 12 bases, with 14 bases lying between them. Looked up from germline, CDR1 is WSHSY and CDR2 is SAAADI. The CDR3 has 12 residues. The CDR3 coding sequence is TGCGCCAGCAGCGACGACTTTTTGGAACTGTTTTTT. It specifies CASSDDFLELFF.

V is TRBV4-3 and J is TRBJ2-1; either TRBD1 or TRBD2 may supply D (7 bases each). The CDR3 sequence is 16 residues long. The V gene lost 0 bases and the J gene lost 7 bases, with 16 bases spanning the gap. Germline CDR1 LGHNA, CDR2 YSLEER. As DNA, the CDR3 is TGCGCCAGCAGCCAAGAAGGGGAGGGGGCGGAAAATGAGCAGTTCTTC. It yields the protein CASSQEGEGAENEQFF.

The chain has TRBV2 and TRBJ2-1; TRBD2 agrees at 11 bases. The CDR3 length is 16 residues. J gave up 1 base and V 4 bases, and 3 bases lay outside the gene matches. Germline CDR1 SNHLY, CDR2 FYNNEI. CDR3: CASSVTSGTSYNEQFF. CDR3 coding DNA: TGTGCCAGCAGTGTGACTAGCGGGACGTCCTACAATGAGCAGTTCTTC.

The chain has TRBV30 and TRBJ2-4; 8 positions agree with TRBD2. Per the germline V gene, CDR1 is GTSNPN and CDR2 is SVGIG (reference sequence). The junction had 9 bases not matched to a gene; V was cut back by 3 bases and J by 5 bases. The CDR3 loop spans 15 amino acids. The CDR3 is CAWSMGLVGENIQYF. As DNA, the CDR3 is TGTGCCTGGAGCATGGGACTAGTAGGGGAAAACATTCAGTACTTC.

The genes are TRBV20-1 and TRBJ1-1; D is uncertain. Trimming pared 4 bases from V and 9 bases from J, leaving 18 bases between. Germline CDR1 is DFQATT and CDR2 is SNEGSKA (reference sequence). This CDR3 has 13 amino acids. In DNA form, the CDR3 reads TGCAGTGCTATTGACGTGAGACACCTTCAAGCTTTCTTT. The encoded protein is CSAIDVRHLQAFF.

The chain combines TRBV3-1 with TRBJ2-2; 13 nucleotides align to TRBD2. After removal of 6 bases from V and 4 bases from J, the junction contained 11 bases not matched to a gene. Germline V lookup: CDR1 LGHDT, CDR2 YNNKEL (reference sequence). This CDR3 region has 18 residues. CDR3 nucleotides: TGTGCCAGCAGACCCGGACTAGCGGGAGATTCGGGCACCGGGGAGCTGTTTTTT. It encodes CASRPGLAGDSGTGELFF.

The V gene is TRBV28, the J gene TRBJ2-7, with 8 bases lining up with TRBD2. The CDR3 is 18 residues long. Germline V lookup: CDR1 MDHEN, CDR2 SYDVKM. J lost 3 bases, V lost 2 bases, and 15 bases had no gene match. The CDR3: CASSLGTRGPENIYEQYF. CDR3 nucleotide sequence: TGTGCCAGCAGTTTAGGGACTAGAGGCCCTGAAAATATCTACGAGCAGTACTTC.

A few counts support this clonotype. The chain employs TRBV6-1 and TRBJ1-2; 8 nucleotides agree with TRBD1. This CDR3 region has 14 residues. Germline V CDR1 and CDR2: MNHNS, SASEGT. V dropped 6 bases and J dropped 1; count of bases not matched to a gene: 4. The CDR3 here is CASRPGGDNYGYTF. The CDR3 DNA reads TGTGCCAGCAGACCAGGGGGCGATAACTATGGCTACACCTTC.

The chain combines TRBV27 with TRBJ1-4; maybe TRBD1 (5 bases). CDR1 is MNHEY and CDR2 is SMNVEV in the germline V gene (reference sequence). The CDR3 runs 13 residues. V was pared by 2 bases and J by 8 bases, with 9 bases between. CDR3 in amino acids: CASSLRGGEKLFF. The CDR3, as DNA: TGTGCCAGCAGTTTAAGGGGTGGAGAAAAACTGTTTTTT.

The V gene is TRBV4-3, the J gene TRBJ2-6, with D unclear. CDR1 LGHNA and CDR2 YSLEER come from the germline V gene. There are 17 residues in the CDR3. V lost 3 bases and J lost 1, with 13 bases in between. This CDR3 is CASSHELDGSGANVLTF. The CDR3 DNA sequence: TGCGCCAGCAGCCACGAGCTGGACGGATCTGGGGCCAACGTCCTGACTTTC.

The CDR3 DNA follows: TGTGCCAGCAGCTTTAGCCCGAGAACCACCGGGGAGCTGTTTTTT. The encoded protein is CASSFSPRTTGELFF. This chain links TRBV7-8 with TRBJ2-2; D is ambiguous. The V and J ends lost 3 bases and 4 bases respectively, with 12 bases between them. This CDR3 contains 15 residues. In germline, CDR1 is SGHVS, CDR2 FQNEAQ.